The 21 T cell receptor beta chains listed next were all sequenced from one sample in a study of vaccination effects on CD4 cells after COVID-19. Here immunoSEQ multiplex PCR was the method, and the copy in TCRdb shows in-frame clones only, minus some. The sample contains roughly 61,000 clones, roughly 76% of which appear only once. CD4+ T cells specific for antigen were expanded with viral peptide pools by the ViraFEST assay before sequencing. A 10-day culture period preceded the isolation of CD4+ T cells. Their antigens are not known. The source was CD4+ T cells from PBMCs cultured with HCoV-229E spike peptides, collected before COVID-19 vaccination. The receptor set was obtained from a human donor who received a COVID-19 vaccine.

The chain recombines TRBV16 with TRBJ2-7; 7 nucleotides match TRBD1. Unmatched junction bases numbered 1, after V lost 4 bases and J lost 4 bases. The CDR3 length is 12 residues. Per germline, CDR1 KGHSY and CDR2 FQNENV. CDR3 nucleotide sequence: TGTGCCAGCAGCCGGACAGGTTACGAGCAGTACGTC. Amino acid sequence: CASSRTGYEQYV.

The J gene is TRBJ2-5, the V gene TRBV12-3 or TRBV12-4; D is perhaps TRBD2 (5 bases). The CDR3 runs to 13 residues. The V and J ends lost 6 bases and 4 bases respectively, with 12 bases between them. CDR3 nucleotide sequence: TGTGCCAGCAGCCCCGGGGTACCAGAGACCCAGTACTTC. This codes for CASSPGVPETQYF.

The chain joins TRBV3-1 (or the pseudogene TRBV3-2) to TRBJ2-1, with 10 bases lining up with TRBD2. In germline, CDR1 is LGHDT, CDR2 YNNKEL (reference sequence). The ends lost 2 bases at V and 9 bases at J; junction bases unmatched: 4. The CDR3 spans 14 residues. CDR3 sequence (DNA): TGTGCCAGCAGCCAACTAGCGGGGGCGGGTGAGCAGTTCTTC. Translating it yields CASSQLAGAGEQFF.

The V and J genes are TRBV7-3 and TRBJ2-7, with 10 nucleotides matching TRBD1. CDR1 is SGHTA and CDR2 is FQGTGA in the germline V gene. The CDR3 has 14 residues. With V trimmed by 5 bases and J by 2 bases, 3 bases remained unmatched. This CDR3 reads CASSIGQGAYEQYV. CDR3 bases: TGTGCCAGCAGCATAGGACAGGGGGCCTACGAGCAGTACGTC.

The gene calls are TRBV2 and TRBJ1-2; 8 positions agree with TRBD1. Germline CDR1 is SNHLY and CDR2 is FYNNEI. Unmatched junction bases numbered 3, after V lost 6 bases and J lost 6 bases. The CDR3 consists of 12 residues. The CDR3 coding sequence is TGTGCCAGCAGGAGGACAGGGAATGGCTACACCTTC. Translation: CASRRTGNGYTF.

The rearrangement links TRBV21-1 to TRBJ2-3; TRBD2 reflects the table's D call only, with no check against the DNA. TRBV21-1 represents a pseudogene. The CDR3 loop spans 16 amino acids. The CDR3 DNA follows: TGTGCCAGCAGCAAAAGCGGGGGCCTTCCCAAAGATACGCAGTATTTT. This gives the protein CASSKSGGLPKDTQYF.

This chain's CDR3 is CASSFGSITQYF. The DNA for the CDR3 is TGTGCCAGCAGTTTCGGTTCGATTACGCAGTATTTT. The chain links TRBV12-3 or TRBV12-4 to TRBJ2-3; no clear D gene. The CDR3 runs to 12 residues. The V and J ends lost 3 bases and 8 bases respectively, with 9 bases between them.

The chain is built from TRBV4-3 and TRBJ2-3; D is possibly TRBD1 (6 bases). The CDR3 is 15 amino acids. V lost 0 bases and J lost 3, with 10 bases in between. Looked up from germline, CDR1 is LGHNA and CDR2 is YSLEER. The CDR3 loop reads CASSQERTDTDTQYF. CDR3 nucleotides: TGCGCCAGCAGCCAAGAGAGGACAGATACAGATACGCAGTATTTT.

The chain has TRBV24-1 and TRBJ2-1; 7 bases line up with TRBD2. CDR3 length: 14 residues. The V segment lost 5 bases and the J segment 10 bases; nucleotides outside the gene matches: 10. CDR1 KGHDR and CDR2 SFDVKD come from the germline V gene. The CDR3 DNA reads TGTGCCACCAGTGGCTTCGCCGGGGGAGGGGAGCAGTTCTTC. It codes for CATSGFAGGGEQFF.

The chain links TRBV5-1 to TRBJ2-5; 7 bases are shared with TRBD1. The CDR3 has 14 amino acids. V shed 2 bases, J shed 3 bases, and the junction held 4 bases outside the gene matches. CDR1 SGHRS and CDR2 YFSETQ come from the germline V gene. CDR3 in DNA: TGCGCCAGCAGCTTTGGACAGGTGGAAGAGACCCAGTACTTC. Its translation is CASSFGQVEETQYF.

V and J are TRBV5-1 and TRBJ2-5, with D perhaps given as TRBD1 or TRBD2 (5 bases each). The CDR3 runs 17 residues. Between the trimmed V and J ends, which lost 4 bases and 4 bases, there was a span of 23 bases. Germline CDR1 SGHRS, CDR2 YFSETQ. The CDR3 loop is CASSRSRGDVPGETQYF. CDR3 nucleotides: TGCGCCAGCAGCCGCTCGCGTGGGGACGTGCCCGGAGAGACCCAGTACTTC.

The CDR3 here is CASSSLRGSREQYV. The DNA for the CDR3 is TGTGCCAGCAGCTCCCTTAGGGGGTCTCGCGAGCAGTACGTC. The chain is built from TRBV5-8 and TRBJ2-7, with D perhaps matching TRBD1 (6 bases). The germline V gene encodes CDR1 SGHTS and CDR2 YDEGEE. The CDR3 contains 14 residues. V was trimmed by 3 bases and J by 6 bases, leaving 16 bases between them.

The genes are TRBV2 and TRBJ2-2; a possible D gene is TRBD2 (6 bases). The germline V gene encodes CDR1 SNHLY and CDR2 FYNNEI. V lost 1 base, J lost 6 bases, and 9 bases lay in between. The CDR3 covers 14 residues. The CDR3 is CASSEGGVPGELFF. The DNA of the CDR3 is TGTGCCAGCAGTGAAGGGGGGGTCCCCGGGGAGCTGTTTTTT.

CDR3: CAWSRDRGRMSNQPQHF. In DNA form, the CDR3 reads TGTGCCTGGAGCCGGGACAGGGGGAGGATGAGCAATCAGCCCCAGCATTTT. The chain carries TRBV30 and TRBJ1-5; 11 nucleotides match TRBD1. The germline V gene has CDR1 GTSNPN and CDR2 SVGIG (reference sequence). V was pared by 3 bases and J by 1 base, with 8 bases of the junction left unmatched. This CDR3 has 17 residues.

This chain joins TRBV9 and TRBJ2-1, with D tentatively TRBD1 (6 bases). This CDR3 is 15 amino acids long. Germline loops: CDR1 SGDLS, CDR2 YYNGEE. V was cut by 4 bases and J by 2 bases, with 13 bases left in between. The CDR3 region is CASSPQGQPYNEQFF. CDR3 DNA sequence: TGTGCCAGCAGCCCACAAGGACAGCCCTACAATGAGCAGTTCTTC.

The table lists this clone with a count of one. V is TRBV6-6 and J is TRBJ2-2, with no clear D. This CDR3 has 11 residues. CDR1 MNHNY and CDR2 SVGAGI come from the germline V gene (reference sequence). V shed 6 bases and J shed 8 bases, with 7 bases lying between them. The DNA of the CDR3 is TGTGCCAGCAGCCGATATGGGGAGCTGTTTTTT. Translation: CASSRYGELFF.

The chain has TRBV6-2 or TRBV6-3 and TRBJ1-4; 9 bases fit TRBD1. The V segment lost 6 bases and the J segment 3 bases; nucleotides outside the gene matches: 8. The CDR3 is made up of 16 amino acids. Germline-derived CDR1 and CDR2 are MNHEY and SVGEGT. CDR3 nucleotides: TGTGCCAGCAGCCGGGGACAGGGTTTGGCTAATGAAAAACTGTTTTTT. This sequence encodes CASSRGQGLANEKLFF.

The J gene is TRBJ1-4, the V gene TRBV9; TRBD1 matches at 10 bases. J gave up 7 bases and V 3 bases, and 6 bases lay outside the gene matches. The CDR3 totals 15 residues. The germline CDR1 and CDR2 sequences are SGDLS and YYNGEE. The CDR3 nucleotides are TGTGCCAGCAGCGCAAGGACAGGGGGTAGTGAAAAACTGTTTTTT. This codes for CASSARTGGSEKLFF.

V is TRBV4-2 and J is TRBJ2-1; 7 bases are shared with TRBD2. Germline-derived CDR1 and CDR2 are LGHNA and YNFKEQ. Trimming cost V 2 bases and J 6 bases; bases outside gene matches: 13. CDR3 length: 17 amino acids. The CDR3 loop is CASSQQLLASSLNEQFF. The CDR3 DNA reads TGTGCCAGCAGCCAACAATTACTAGCGAGTTCTCTCAATGAGCAGTTCTTC.

A note on this clone: One junction end does not reproduce the germline sequence, and a read error may be involved. V gene TRBV28 combines with J gene TRBJ2-3, with TRBD2 matching over 8 bases. The CDR3 contains 17 residues. Germline CDR1 reads MDHEN; CDR2 reads SYDVKM. CDR3 sequence (DNA): TGTGCCAGCAGTCCCCCTGCGGGGACTAGTGGCACCGATACGCAGTATTTT. Translated, it gives CASSPPAGTSGTDTQYF.

The chain carries TRBV5-6 and TRBJ2-7; D is undetermined. V was pared by 2 bases and J by 0 bases, with 9 bases between. There are 14 residues in the CDR3. Germline CDR1 reads SGHDT; CDR2 reads YYEEEE. The chain's CDR3 is CASSFTGRSYEQYV. The CDR3 DNA is TGTGCCAGCAGCTTCACCGGGCGCTCCTACGAGCAGTACGTC.